This TCR beta chain was sequenced for a study of graft-versus-host responses after intestinal transplantation. At the level of the study: Isolated intestinal, liver-intestinal, or multivisceral transplants were what recipients had. The study's findings and limits: GvH clone levels peaked in circulation, and this peak was associated with early post-transplant HvG declines. High graft-versus-host to host-versus-graft clonal ratios were seen in allografts of patients with graft-donor T cell macrochimerism. Recipient-marrow GvH clones were detected, some having first appeared in ileum or blood.

The CDR3 has 15 amino acids. V was shortened by 6 bases and J by 3 bases, with 15 bases between the two germline ends. CDR1 WSHSY and CDR2 SAAADI come from the germline V gene. Assay used: immunoSEQ multiplex PCR; TCRdb lists only in-frame clones, some missing. The sample has 15,000 to 20,000 clones; approximately 79% are singletons. Graft samples were processed, releasing intraepithelial and lamina propria lymphocytes. Points on this clone: Its antigen remains unknown.

The sample here was ileum tissue, taken roughly 21 days after intestinal transplant. The genes are TRBV10-2 and TRBJ1-5, with D hard to call. The TCR was taken from a human patient who received an intestinal transplant, so some T cells may come from the graft donor. Here the CDR3 DNA reads TGCGCCAGCAGAGAATCAAGGAGGTTCAATCAGCCCCAGCATTTT. It is translated as CASRESRRFNQPQHF.